In this sample, the clone carrying this T cell receptor beta chain is large. What it recognizes is unknown. Treatment indicated: roughly 10-day PBMC culture with coronavirus spike peptide pools or control peptides (ViraFEST assay). At both days 3 and 7, half the medium was replaced with fresh IL-2 medium. The entry originates in a study of vaccination and CD4 T cells after COVID-19. About the study: Overlapping peptides covering the spike proteins of SARS-CoV-2, HCoV-NL63, HCoV-OC43 and HCoV-229E were added to stimulate cells. Study results and limitations: The rise in median SARS-CoV-2-reactive clonotypes, from around 20 to 38, was not significant.

The study sequenced cultured CD4+ T cell DNA using the Oncomine TCR Beta short-read assay. Investigators isolated genomic DNA from cultured CD4+ T cells. TCRdb reprocessed the PCR reads via MiXCR and lists one record per CDR3 protein. The table includes 10,000 or so distinct CDR3 sequences, 50% to 65% detected once. V lost 4 bases and J lost 4; bases outside the gene matches: 6. The germline V gene has CDR1 MNHNS and CDR2 SASEGT. This CDR3 contains 14 residues. The chain uses TRBV6-1 and TRBJ1-2; 7 nucleotides line up with TRBD1. The material sequenced was CD4+ T cells from blood, cultured in vitro. The receptor was isolated from a human donor who had recovered from COVID-19. CDR3 in amino acids: CASSADRAPYGYTF. The DNA for the CDR3 is TGTGCCAGCAGTGCTGACAGGGCGCCCTATGGCTACACCTTC.